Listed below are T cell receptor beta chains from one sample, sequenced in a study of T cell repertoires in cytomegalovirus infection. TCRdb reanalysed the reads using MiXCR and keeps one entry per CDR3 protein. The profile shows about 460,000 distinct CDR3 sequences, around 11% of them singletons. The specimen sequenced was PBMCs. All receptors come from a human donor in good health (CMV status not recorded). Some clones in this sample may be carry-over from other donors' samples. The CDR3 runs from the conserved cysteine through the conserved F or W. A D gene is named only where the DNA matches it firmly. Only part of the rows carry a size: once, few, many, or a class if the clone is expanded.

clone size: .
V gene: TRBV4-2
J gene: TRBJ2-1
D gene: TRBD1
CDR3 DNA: TGTGCCAGCAGCCAAGGGACAGGAGACTACAATGAGCAGTTCTTC
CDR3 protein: CASSQGTGDYNEQFF

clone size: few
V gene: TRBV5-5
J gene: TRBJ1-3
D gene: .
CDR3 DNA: TGTGCCAGCAGCTTGGCGACAACATCTGGAGGAAACACCATATATTTT
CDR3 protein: CASSLATTSGGNTIYF

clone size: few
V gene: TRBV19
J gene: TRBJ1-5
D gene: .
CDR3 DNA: TGTGCCAGTCGCCGGAGCGGGTCGCCCCAGCATTTT
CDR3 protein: CASRRSGSPQHF

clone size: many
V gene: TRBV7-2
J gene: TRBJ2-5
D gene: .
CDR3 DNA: TGTGCCAGCAGCTCCAACGGGGGGCCGGAGACCCAGTACTTC
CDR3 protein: CASSSNGGPETQYF

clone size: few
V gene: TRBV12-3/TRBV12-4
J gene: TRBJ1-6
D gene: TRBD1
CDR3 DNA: TGTGCCAGCCGTCACCAGGGGGATTCACCCCTCCACTTT
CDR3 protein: CASRHQGDSPLHF

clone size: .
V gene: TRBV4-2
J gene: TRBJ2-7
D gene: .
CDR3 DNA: TGTGCCAGCAGCCAAGAGGCCACGGCTCCTTCACTTTACGAGCAGTACTTC
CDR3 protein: CASSQEATAPSLYEQYF

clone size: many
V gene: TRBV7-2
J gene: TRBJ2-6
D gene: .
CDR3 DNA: TGTGCCAGCAGCTTATTGGGGCCGCTTAACTCTGGGGCCAACGTCCTGACTTTC
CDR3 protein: CASSLLGPLNSGANVLTF

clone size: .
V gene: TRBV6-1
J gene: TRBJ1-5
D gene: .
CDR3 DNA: TGTGCCAGCAGCCCCGACGGGGGAGGGCTCGGTCAGCCCCAGCATTTT
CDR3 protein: CASSPDGGGLGQPQHF

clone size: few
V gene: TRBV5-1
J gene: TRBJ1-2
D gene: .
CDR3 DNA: TGCGCCAGCAGCTTGTCCGGGACGTCCCGTCTGTATGGCTACACCTTC
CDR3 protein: CASSLSGTSRLYGYTF

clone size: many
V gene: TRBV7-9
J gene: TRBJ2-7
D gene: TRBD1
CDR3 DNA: TGTGCCAGCAGCCCAGAAGGGACAGGGGCCAACGAGCAGTACTTC
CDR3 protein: CASSPEGTGANEQYF

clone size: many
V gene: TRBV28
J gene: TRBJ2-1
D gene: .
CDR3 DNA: TGTGCCAGCAGTTCAATGGGTGCAGGACATTCCTACAATGAGCAGTTCTTC
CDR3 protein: CASSSMGAGHSYNEQFF

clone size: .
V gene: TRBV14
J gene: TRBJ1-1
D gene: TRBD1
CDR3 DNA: TGTGCCAGCAGCCAAGATCCGAGGGGGCTTTTGAACACTGAAGCTTTCTTT
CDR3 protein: CASSQDPRGLLNTEAFF

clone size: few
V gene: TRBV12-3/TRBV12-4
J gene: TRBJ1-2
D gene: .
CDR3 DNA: TGTGCCAGCAGTTTTTCCCCAGGGCGCTATGGCTACACCTTC
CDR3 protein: CASSFSPGRYGYTF

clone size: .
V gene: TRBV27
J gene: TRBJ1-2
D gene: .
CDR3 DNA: TGTGCCAGCGCCCCACAGGGTTTGGTTGGCTACACCTTC
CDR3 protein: CASAPQGLVGYTF

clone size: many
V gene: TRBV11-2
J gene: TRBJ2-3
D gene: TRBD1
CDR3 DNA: TGTGCCAGCAGCAAAGGACAGGGTGAGGATACGCAGTATTTT
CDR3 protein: CASSKGQGEDTQYF

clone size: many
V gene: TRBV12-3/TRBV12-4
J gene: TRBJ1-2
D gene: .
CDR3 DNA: TGTGCCAGCGGCACAGGCGGCTATGGCTACACCTTC
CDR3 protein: CASGTGGYGYTF

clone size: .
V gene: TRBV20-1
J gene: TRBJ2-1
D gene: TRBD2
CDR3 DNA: TGCAGTGCTAGAGGAGAGCGGGAGGGGTACAATGAGCAGTTCTTC
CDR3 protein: CSARGEREGYNEQFF

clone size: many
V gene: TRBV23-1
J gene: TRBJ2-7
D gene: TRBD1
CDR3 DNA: TGCGCCAGCAGTCAAAGGGACAGGGGCAAGCCCTACGAGCAGTACTTC
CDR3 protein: CASSQRDRGKPYEQYF

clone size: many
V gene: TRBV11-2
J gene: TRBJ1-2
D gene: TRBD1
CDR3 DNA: TGTGCCAGCAGCTTAGCGAGGACAGGGGAGAAGTTGGAGGGCTACACCTTC
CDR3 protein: CASSLARTGEKLEGYTF

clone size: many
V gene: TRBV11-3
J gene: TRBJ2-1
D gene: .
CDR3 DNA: TGTGCCAGCAGCTTAGGACCCCTTGGAAATGAGCAGTTCTTC
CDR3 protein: CASSLGPLGNEQFF

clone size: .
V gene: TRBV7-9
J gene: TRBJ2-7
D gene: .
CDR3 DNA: TGTGCCAGCAGCTCACTAGTTGCCTACGAGCAGTACTTC
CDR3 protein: CASSSLVAYEQYF

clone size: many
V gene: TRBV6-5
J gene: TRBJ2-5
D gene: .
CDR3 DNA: TGTGCCAGCAAAACAGGGGGGGTTCGGAAGACCCAGTACTTC
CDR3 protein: CASKTGGVRKTQYF

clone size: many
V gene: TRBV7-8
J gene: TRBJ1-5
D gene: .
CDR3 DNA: TGTGCCAGCAGCTTAGAGGGGGGAAGCAATCAGCCCCAGCATTTT
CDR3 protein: CASSLEGGSNQPQHF

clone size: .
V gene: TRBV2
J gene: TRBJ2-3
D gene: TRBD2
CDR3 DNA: TGTGCCAGCAGTGAAGGCCTAGGACTAGGTGAGCCAGATACGCAGTATTTT
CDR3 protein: CASSEGLGLGEPDTQYF

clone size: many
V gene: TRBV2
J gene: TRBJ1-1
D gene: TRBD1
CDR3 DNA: TGTGCCAGCAGGGTAGACAGGGCGGGCACTGAAGCTTTCTTT
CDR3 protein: CASRVDRAGTEAFF

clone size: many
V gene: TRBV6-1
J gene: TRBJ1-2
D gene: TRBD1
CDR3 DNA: TGTGCCAGCAGTGATTTGGACAGGTCCTATGGCTACACCTTC
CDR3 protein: CASSDLDRSYGYTF

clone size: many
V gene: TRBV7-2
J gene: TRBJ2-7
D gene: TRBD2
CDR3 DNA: TGTGCCAGCAGCTCCGCGGGAGCTGTTTACGAGCAGTACTTC
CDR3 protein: CASSSAGAVYEQYF

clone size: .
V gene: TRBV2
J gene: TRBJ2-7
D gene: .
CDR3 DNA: TGTGCCAGCAGTGCTAAATTCTACGAGCAGTACTTC
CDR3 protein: CASSAKFYEQYF

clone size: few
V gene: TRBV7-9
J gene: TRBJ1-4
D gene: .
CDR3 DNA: TGTGCCAGCAGTCAATTCGTGGCGTCAACTAATGAAAAACTGTTTTTT
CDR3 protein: CASSQFVASTNEKLFF

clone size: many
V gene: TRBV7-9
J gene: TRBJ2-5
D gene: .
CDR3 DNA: TGTGCCAGCAGCTTGGGGGAAGCCACCCGGGAGACCCAGTACTTC
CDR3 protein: CASSLGEATRETQYF

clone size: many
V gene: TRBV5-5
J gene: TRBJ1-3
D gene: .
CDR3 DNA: TGTGCCAGCAGCTTGGCCACGGGGCCTGGAAACACCATATATTTT
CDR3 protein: CASSLATGPGNTIYF

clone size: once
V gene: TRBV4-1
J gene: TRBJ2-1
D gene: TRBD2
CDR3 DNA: TGCGCCAGCAGCCAAGGGGCGGTTAAGCGGGAGGGCTCCTACAATGAGCAGTTCTTC
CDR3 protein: CASSQGAVKREGSYNEQFF

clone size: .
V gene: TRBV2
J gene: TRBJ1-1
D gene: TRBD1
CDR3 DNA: TGTGCCAGCAGCGGACAGGGGGCGTGGACTGAAGCTTTCTTT
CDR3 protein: CASSGQGAWTEAFF

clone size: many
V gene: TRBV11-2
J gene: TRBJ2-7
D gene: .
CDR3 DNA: TGTGCCAGCACATTTGCGACAGGAGGCTACGAGCAGTACTTC
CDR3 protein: CASTFATGGYEQYF

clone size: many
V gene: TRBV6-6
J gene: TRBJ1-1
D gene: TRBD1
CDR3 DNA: TGTGCCAGCAGTCTCCAACAGGGGGTCGGCACTGAAGCTTTCTTT
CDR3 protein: CASSLQQGVGTEAFF

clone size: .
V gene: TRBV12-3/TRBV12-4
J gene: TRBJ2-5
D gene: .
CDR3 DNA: TGTGCCAGCAGACTGACGAGCATTCAAGAGACCCAGTACTTC
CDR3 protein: CASRLTSIQETQYF

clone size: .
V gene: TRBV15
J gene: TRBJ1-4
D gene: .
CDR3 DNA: TGTGCCACCAGTGTAGGGGACTTACTATCATTTCGCAAAGGGGATGAAAAACTGTTTTTT
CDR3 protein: CATSVGDLLSFRKGDEKLFF

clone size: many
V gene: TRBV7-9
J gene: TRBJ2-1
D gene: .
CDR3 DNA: TGTGCCAGCAGCATCTTAGCGCGGCGGGACAATGAGCAGTTCTTC
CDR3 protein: CASSILARRDNEQFF

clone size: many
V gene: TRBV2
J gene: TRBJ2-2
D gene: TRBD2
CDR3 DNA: TGTGCCAGCAGTGAGGGACTAAGCACCGGGGAGCTGTTTTTT
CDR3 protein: CASSEGLSTGELFF

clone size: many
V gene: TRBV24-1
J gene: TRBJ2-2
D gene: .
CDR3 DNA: TGTGCCACCAGGGGCACCGGGGAGCTGTTTTTT
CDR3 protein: CATRGTGELFF

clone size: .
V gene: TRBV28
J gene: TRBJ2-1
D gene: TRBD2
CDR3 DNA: TGTGCCAGCACGTTAGGCGGGAGTAGTTATGAGCAGTTCTTC
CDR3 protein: CASTLGGSSYEQFF

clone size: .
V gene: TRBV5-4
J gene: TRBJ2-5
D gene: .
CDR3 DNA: TGTGCCAGCGGGCAGGACAGCCAAGAGACCCAGTACTTC
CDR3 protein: CASGQDSQETQYF

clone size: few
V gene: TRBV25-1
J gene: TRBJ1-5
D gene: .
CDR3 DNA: TGTGCCAGCAGTCGGGTGAGCGAAAATCAGCCCCAGCATTTT
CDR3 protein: CASSRVSENQPQHF

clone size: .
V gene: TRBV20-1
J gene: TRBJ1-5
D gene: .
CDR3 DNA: TGCAGTGCCCTTCGGGGGTTTGCGAATCAGCCCCAGCATTTT
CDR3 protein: CSALRGFANQPQHF

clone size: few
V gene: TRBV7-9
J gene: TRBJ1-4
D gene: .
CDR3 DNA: TGTGCCAGCAGCTTCGGGATAAGCGGTGAAAAACTGTTTTTT
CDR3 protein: CASSFGISGEKLFF

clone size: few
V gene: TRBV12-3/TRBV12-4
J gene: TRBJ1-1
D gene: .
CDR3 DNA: TGTGCCAGCAGTTTTTATCTCCCTGAAGCTTTCTTT
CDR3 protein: CASSFYLPEAFF

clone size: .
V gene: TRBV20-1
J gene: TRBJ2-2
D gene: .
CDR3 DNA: TGCAGTGCTAGAGATCTTTCCGGGGAGCTGTTTTTT
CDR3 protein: CSARDLSGELFF

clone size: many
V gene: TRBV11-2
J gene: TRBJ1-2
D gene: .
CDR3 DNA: TGTGCCAGCAGCTTAGAGGGAATCGCTGGCTACACCTTC
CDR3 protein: CASSLEGIAGYTF

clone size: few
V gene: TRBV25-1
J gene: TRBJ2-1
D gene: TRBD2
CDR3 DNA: TGTGCCAGCAGTCCGACTAGCGAACCTCCCCACGAGCAGTTCTTC
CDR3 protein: CASSPTSEPPHEQFF

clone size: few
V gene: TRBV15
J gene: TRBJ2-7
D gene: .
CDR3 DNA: TGTGCCACCAGCAGTTGGAGCGCGCGAACCTACGAGCAGTACTTC
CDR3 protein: CATSSWSARTYEQYF

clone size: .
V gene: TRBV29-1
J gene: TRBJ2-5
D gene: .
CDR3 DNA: TGCAGCGTAGAGCAGGAGTTACAGGGGACCCAGTACTTC
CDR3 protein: CSVEQELQGTQYF

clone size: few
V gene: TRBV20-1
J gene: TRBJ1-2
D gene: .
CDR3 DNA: TGCAGTGCTAGGGGGGTTGACTATGGCTACACCTTC
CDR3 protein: CSARGVDYGYTF